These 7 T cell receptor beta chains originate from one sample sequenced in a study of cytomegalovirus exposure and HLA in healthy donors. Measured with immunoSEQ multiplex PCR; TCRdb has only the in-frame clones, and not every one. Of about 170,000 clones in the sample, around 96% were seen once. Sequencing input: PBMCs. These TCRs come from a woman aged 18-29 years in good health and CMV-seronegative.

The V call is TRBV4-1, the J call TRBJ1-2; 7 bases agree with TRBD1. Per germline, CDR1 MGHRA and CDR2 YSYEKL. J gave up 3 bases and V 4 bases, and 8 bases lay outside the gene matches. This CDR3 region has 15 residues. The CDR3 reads CASSRDREGDYGYTF. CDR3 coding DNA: TGCGCCAGCAGCCGAGACAGGGAAGGAGACTATGGCTACACCTTC.

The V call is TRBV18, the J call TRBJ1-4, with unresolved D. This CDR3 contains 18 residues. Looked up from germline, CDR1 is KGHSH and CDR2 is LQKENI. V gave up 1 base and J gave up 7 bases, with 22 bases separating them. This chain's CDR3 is CASSPQFLSGELGEKLFF. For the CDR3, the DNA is TGTGCCAGCTCACCACAATTCTTGTCGGGTGAATTGGGTGAAAAACTGTTTTTT.

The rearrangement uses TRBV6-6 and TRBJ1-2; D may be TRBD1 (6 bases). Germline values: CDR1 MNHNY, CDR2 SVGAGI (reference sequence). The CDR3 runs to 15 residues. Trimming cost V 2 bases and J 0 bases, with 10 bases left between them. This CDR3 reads CASSYGQPSNYGYTF. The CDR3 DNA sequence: TGTGCCAGCAGTTACGGACAGCCCTCTAACTATGGCTACACCTTC.

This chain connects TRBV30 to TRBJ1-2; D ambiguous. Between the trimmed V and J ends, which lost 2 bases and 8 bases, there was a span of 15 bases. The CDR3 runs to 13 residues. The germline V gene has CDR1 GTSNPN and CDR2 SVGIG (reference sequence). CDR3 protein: CAWSPSEATGYTF. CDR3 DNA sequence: TGTGCCTGGAGTCCGTCCGAGGCTACGGGCTACACCTTC. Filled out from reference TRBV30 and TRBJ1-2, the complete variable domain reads SQTIHQWPATLVQPVGSPLSLECTVEGTSNPNLYWYRQAAGRGLQLLFYSVGIGQISSEVPQNLSASRPQDRQFILSSKKLLLSDSGFYLCAWSPSEATGYTFGSGTRLTVV.

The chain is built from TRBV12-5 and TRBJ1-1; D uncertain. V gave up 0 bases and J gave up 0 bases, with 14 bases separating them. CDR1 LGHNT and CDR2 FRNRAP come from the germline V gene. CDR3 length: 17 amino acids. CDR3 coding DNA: TGTGCTAGTGGTTTGGTATACGGTAGCATCATGAACACTGAAGCTTTCTTT. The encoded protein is CASGLVYGSIMNTEAFF.

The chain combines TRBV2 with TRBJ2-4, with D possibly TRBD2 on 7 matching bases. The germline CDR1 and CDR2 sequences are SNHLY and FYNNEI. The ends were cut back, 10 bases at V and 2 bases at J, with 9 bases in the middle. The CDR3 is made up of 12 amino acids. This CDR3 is CAIGGPKNIQYF. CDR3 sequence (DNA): TGTGCCATCGGGGGGCCCAAAAACATTCAGTACTTC.

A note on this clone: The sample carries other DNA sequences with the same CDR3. The CDR3 here is CASSVRLAGYNEQFF. The DNA of the CDR3 is TGTGCCAGCAGCGTGAGACTAGCGGGGTACAATGAGCAGTTCTTC. The chain couples TRBV9 to TRBJ2-1, with 11 nucleotides matching TRBD2. Germline CDR1 and CDR2: SGDLS and YYNGEE. V lost 2 bases to trimming and J lost 4 bases; unmatched junction nucleotides: 2. The CDR3 has 15 amino acids. The variable domain in full, completed from reference TRBV9 and TRBJ2-1, reads DSGVTQTPKHLITATGQRVTLRCSPRSGDLSVYWYQQSLDQGLQFLIQYYNGEERAKGNILERFSAQQFPDLHSELNLSSLELGDSALYFCASSVRLAGYNEQFFGPGTRLTVL.